The 27 T cell receptor beta chains below were found in one sample sequenced in a study of T cell clonotyping in hematopoietic cell transplantation. Sequenced by immunoSEQ multiplex PCR; TCRdb stores in-frame clones only, minus some. Of over 10,000 clones in the sample, about 70% are singletons; the top ten hold roughly 14%. This sample comprised peripheral blood mononuclear cells, obtained 180 days after allogeneic stem cell transplant. The origin of the receptors is a male patient between 55 and 70 years old who had an allogeneic stem cell transplant from an unrelated donor, so the T cells may come from the graft donor. Some clones in this sample may be carry-over from other donors' samples.

The rearrangement uses TRBV14 and TRBJ2-1; TRBD2 aligns across 7 bases. This CDR3 is built from 16 residues. CDR1 is SGHDN, CDR2 FVKESK, per germline. J lost 5 bases, V lost 4 bases, and 11 bases had no gene match. In DNA form, the CDR3 reads TGTGCCAGCAGCCGACTAGCCCCAGAACCCCACAATGAGCAGTTCTTC. It codes for CASSRLAPEPHNEQFF.

V gene TRBV7-2 combines with J gene TRBJ1-2; a weak D match, TRBD1 (5 bases). Germline V CDR1 and CDR2: SGHTA, FQGNSA. V shed 1 base and J shed 6 bases, with 9 bases lying between them. The CDR3 sequence is 13 residues long. The CDR3 nucleotides are TGTGCCAGCAGCTTAGTAGGGGTAGATGGCTACACCTTC. It yields the protein CASSLVGVDGYTF.

The CDR3 region is CASSLGGQGANVLTF. The CDR3 bases are TGTGCCAGCAGCTTAGGGGGGCAAGGGGCCAACGTCCTGACTTTC. This chain uses TRBV7-9 with TRBJ2-6, with D possibly matching TRBD1 (6 bases). This CDR3 spans 15 amino acids. Germline CDR1 and CDR2: SEHNR and FQNEAQ (reference sequence). Trimming stripped 1 base from V and 4 bases from J, with 8 bases between.

J is TRBJ1-3 and V is TRBV4-1; TRBD1 might be the D (5 bases). This CDR3 region has 15 residues. Deletions cut 0 bases from V and 1 base from J, with 7 bases between. Germline V gene lookup returns CDR1 MGHRA and CDR2 YSYEKL. The chain's CDR3 is CASSQDRASGNTIYF. DNA of the CDR3: TGCGCCAGCAGCCAAGACAGGGCGTCTGGAAACACCATATATTTT.

The chain carries TRBV5-1 and TRBJ2-7; D unclear. Germline V gene sequence: CDR1 SGHRS, CDR2 YFSETQ. V was pared by 3 bases and J by 5 bases, with 12 bases between. The CDR3 contains 13 residues. The CDR3 DNA is TGCGCCAGCAGCTCAACTCCATGGGACGAGCAGTACTTC. Its translation is CASSSTPWDEQYF.

The chain links TRBV2 to TRBJ1-4; D is ambiguous. The CDR3 spans 15 residues. V lost 2 bases to trimming and J lost 2 bases, with 9 bases between them. CDR1 is SNHLY and CDR2 is FYNNEI in the germline V gene. CDR3 protein: CASSEMGKTNEKLFF. In nucleotides, the CDR3 is TGTGCCAGCAGTGAAATGGGGAAGACTAATGAAAAACTGTTTTTT.

The V call is TRBV19, the J call TRBJ2-2; D gene unclear. This CDR3 has 13 residues. In germline, CDR1 is LNHDA, CDR2 SQIVND (reference sequence). Trimming took off 7 bases at V and 7 bases at J, with 13 bases between the two ends. The CDR3 spells CASTLVVGGELFF. The CDR3 nucleotides are TGTGCCAGTACCCTTGTCGTTGGCGGGGAGCTGTTTTTT.

V and J are TRBV30 and TRBJ1-1; 7 bases are shared with TRBD1. Germline trimming cut 3 bases from V and 10 bases from J; bases unmatched to any gene: 8. Germline-derived CDR1 and CDR2 are GTSNPN and SVGIG (reference sequence). The CDR3 is made up of 12 amino acids. In DNA, the CDR3 is TGTGCCTGGAGCCAGGGGGGAGAGGGAGCTTTCTTT. It translates to CAWSQGGEGAFF.

The sample holds one count of this clone. CDR3: CASSFSRDTQYF. The DNA for the CDR3 is TGTGCCAGCAGTTTTTCCCGCGATACGCAGTATTTT. The chain links TRBV27 to TRBJ2-3; no reliable D call. CDR3 length: 12 residues. Germline CDR1 reads MNHEY; CDR2 reads SMNVEV (reference sequence). Between the trimmed V and J ends, which lost 3 bases and 6 bases, there was a span of 7 bases.

This clone showed up just once. This sequence joins TRBV4-1 and TRBJ2-5, with D possibly being TRBD2 (5 bases). The length of the CDR3 is 14 residues. CDR1 is MGHRA and CDR2 is YSYEKL in the germline V gene. Trimming stripped 5 bases from V and 4 bases from J, with 14 bases between. CDR3: CASSWGDGTETQYF. CDR3 DNA sequence: TGCGCCAGCAGCTGGGGAGATGGTACAGAGACCCAGTACTTC.

Comment on this clone: No conserved phenylalanine or tryptophan ends this CDR3, so it is likely a read error. The chain uses TRBV5-6 and TRBJ2-7, with D possibly being TRBD2 (5 bases). The V gene's germline CDR1 is SGHDT and CDR2 YYEEEE. Trimming left V 4 bases short and J 7 bases short, with 12 bases between. The CDR3 is made up of 12 amino acids. The CDR3 loop is CASSPGSEEQYL. CDR3 DNA sequence: TGTGCCAGCAGCCCGGGGTCGGAGGAGCAGTACCTC.

This clone counts as medium-sized (0.01 to 0.1%). V and J are TRBV6-5 and TRBJ1-1; a possible D gene is TRBD1 (5 bases). The CDR3 is made up of 13 amino acids. Deletions cut 4 bases from V and 3 bases from J, with 9 bases between. CDR1 MNHEY and CDR2 SVGAGI come from the germline V gene. In nucleotides, the CDR3 is TGTGCCAGCAGTTCGGGACTCCACACTGAAGCTTTCTTT. Translation: CASSSGLHTEAFF.

This clone was detected once. This chain joins TRBV5-1 and TRBJ2-7; 7 bases are shared with TRBD2. Germline V gives CDR1 SGHRS, CDR2 YFSETQ. The CDR3 is 15 amino acids. Trimming cost V 0 bases and J 4 bases; bases outside gene matches: 7. The CDR3 sequence: CASSLARDSGYEQYF. The CDR3 DNA is TGCGCCAGCAGCTTGGCCCGCGATAGCGGGTACGAGCAGTACTTC.

The chain couples TRBV5-6 to TRBJ2-7, with TRBD1 identical over 8 bases. J lost 3 bases, V lost 3 bases, and 5 bases had no gene match. The V gene's germline CDR1 is SGHDT and CDR2 YYEEEE. CDR3 length: 14 residues. The CDR3 sequence is CASSSEDRVYEQYF. The CDR3 DNA reads as TGTGCCAGCAGCTCTGAGGACAGGGTCTACGAGCAGTACTTC.

V gene TRBV9 combines with J gene TRBJ2-7; D tentatively reads TRBD1 or TRBD2 (5 bases each). Trimming pared 1 base from V and 5 bases from J, leaving 13 bases between. This CDR3 has 14 residues. Germline V lookup: CDR1 SGDLS, CDR2 YYNGEE. As DNA, the CDR3 is TGTGCCAGCAGCGTAACCCCAGGGACCAACGAGCAGTACTTC. Translation gives CASSVTPGTNEQYF.

The J gene is TRBJ1-1, the V gene TRBV6-5; 7 bases agree with TRBD1. The CDR3 is made up of 12 amino acids. The V gene end was trimmed by 4 bases and the J gene end by 11 bases; junction bases not matched to a gene: 7. CDR1 MNHEY and CDR2 SVGAGI come from the germline V gene. CDR3 DNA sequence: TGTGCCAGCAGTTTAGCAGGGGGAGAGGCTTTCTTT. Encoded protein: CASSLAGGEAFF.

The chain couples TRBV7-3 to TRBJ2-3; the D is unclear. Germline V gives CDR1 SGHTA, CDR2 FQGTGA. V lost 2 bases and J lost 2, with 11 bases in between. The CDR3 runs 15 residues. The CDR3: CASSLSSENTDTQYF. The CDR3 coding sequence is TGTGCCAGCAGCTTATCGTCCGAAAACACAGATACGCAGTATTTT.

The DNA of the CDR3 is TGCGCCAGCAGGAAGGGGCTTGATTCTCCCGAGCAGTACTTC. Translation gives CASRKGLDSPEQYF. The chain has TRBV5-1 and TRBJ2-7, with a tentative D call TRBD1 (5 bases). Trimming cost V 5 bases and J 6 bases, with 18 bases left between them. The CDR3 contains 14 residues. The germline V gene encodes CDR1 SGHRS and CDR2 YFSETQ. The full variable domain, with the rest looked up from reference TRBV5-1 and TRBJ2-7, is KAGVTQTPRYLIKTRGQQVTLSCSPISGHRSVSWYQQTPGQGLQFLFEYFSETQRNKGNFPGRFSGRQFSNSRSEMNVSTLELGDSALYLCASRKGLDSPEQYFGPGTRLTVT.

This chain connects TRBV29-1 to TRBJ2-7; D uncertain. Looked up from germline, CDR1 is SQVTM and CDR2 is ANQGSEA. This CDR3 has 12 residues. V was clipped by 7 bases and J by 2 bases, with 12 bases between them. The CDR3 sequence is CSASDATYEQYF. The CDR3 bases are TGCAGCGCCTCGGACGCTACCTACGAGCAGTACTTC.

As DNA, the CDR3 is TGTGCCAGTAGTCTGGGGGCGAGTCTGATACGAGCTTTCTTT. Translated: CASSLGASLIRAFF. The chain is built from TRBV19 and TRBJ1-1, with a possible D match to TRBD1 (6 bases). There are 14 residues in the CDR3. Trimming left V 5 bases short and J 10 bases short, with 20 bases between. CDR1 and CDR2 (germline): LNHDA, SQIVND (reference sequence).

The rearrangement joins TRBV7-8 to TRBJ2-7; D gene unclear. CDR3 length equals 16 residues. V was cut by 5 bases and J by 5 bases, with 22 bases left in between. CDR1 is SGHVS, CDR2 FQNEAQ, per germline. The CDR3 DNA follows: TGTGCCAGCAGCCGAAAGGTATCGGATCTATTCCACGAGCAGTACTTC. Translating it yields CASSRKVSDLFHEQYF.

This chain links TRBV6-1 with TRBJ2-7, with TRBD2 matching over 10 bases. CDR1 is MNHNS and CDR2 is SASEGT in the germline V gene. Germline trimming cut 1 base from V and 4 bases from J; bases unmatched to any gene: 4. CDR3 length: 15 residues. CDR3 residues: CASSEVSAGGYEQYF. CDR3 nucleotides: TGTGCCAGCAGTGAAGTATCAGCGGGAGGGTACGAGCAGTACTTC.

CDR3 sequence (DNA): TGTGCCAGCAGCTTGGTCCTCAGAAACACCGGGGAGCTGTTTTTT. Its translation: CASSLVLRNTGELFF. The V gene is TRBV5-6, the J gene TRBJ2-2; D gene uncertain. The germline gives CDR1 SGHDT, CDR2 YYEEEE. Deletions cut 0 bases from V and 2 bases from J, with 8 bases between. This CDR3 has 15 amino acids.

This chain connects TRBV29-1 to TRBJ1-2; D not certain. Trimming left V 5 bases short and J 1 base short, with 23 bases between. Germline CDR1 reads SQVTM; CDR2 reads ANQGSEA. This CDR3 spans 17 amino acids. The CDR3 DNA reads TGCAGCGTTCCTACCTATAAGAAGCATGTTTTTAACTATGGCTACACCTTC. This encodes CSVPTYKKHVFNYGYTF.

This clone was seen a few times. This sequence joins TRBV5-1 and TRBJ1-1, with TRBD1 matching 7 bases. The CDR3 totals 17 residues. Germline loops: CDR1 SGHRS, CDR2 YFSETQ. J was trimmed by 1 base and V by 4 bases; bases with no gene match: 13. In nucleotides, the CDR3 is TGCGCCAGCAGCCTTGAAGACAGGGTGTGGGAGAACACTGAAGCTTTCTTT. It is translated as CASSLEDRVWENTEAFF.

On this clone: The junction differs from germline at one of its ends, possibly a read error. The chain employs TRBV5-1 and TRBJ1-4; possibly TRBD1 for D (5 bases). The CDR3 totals 14 residues. Per germline, CDR1 SGHRS and CDR2 YFSETQ. The DNA for the CDR3 is TGCGCCAGCCGCTTAGGGGCCGGGAATGAAAAACTGTTTTTT. Translation: CASRLGAGNEKLFF.

This chain uses TRBV28 with TRBJ1-1; 7 bases align to TRBD1. Germline trimming cut 7 bases from V and 9 bases from J; bases unmatched to any gene: 14. CDR3 size: 14 residues. CDR1 is MDHEN, CDR2 SYDVKM, per germline. The CDR3: CASIPGQTWRKAFF. In nucleotides, the CDR3 is TGTGCCAGCATACCGGGACAGACCTGGAGGAAAGCTTTCTTT.